Described below is a single T cell receptor (beta chain) sequence and its context. This sample is drawn from a study of blood T cell repertoires in COVID-19. Trimming cost V 4 bases and J 3 bases, with 16 bases left between them. Germline V gene lookup returns CDR1 SGHDN and CDR2 FVKESK. The CDR3 is 15 residues long. Per the original methods: For nucleated cells, counts were estimated from reference gene primer amplification. The table came from immunoSEQ multiplex PCR; TCRdb's copy has only in-frame clones and leaves some out. The DNA was the basis for D and trimming; V, J and clone size are from that table. The sample shows 150,000 to 200,000 clones, about 88% of them seen only once.

The V call is TRBV14, the J call TRBJ2-7; a possible D gene is TRBD2 (6 bases). This receptor was taken from a man aged 55 to 70 with acute or convalescent COVID-19. The sequencing sample was made of peripheral blood. Here the CDR3 reads CASSLHRTGVYEQYF. The CDR3 DNA reads TGTGCCAGCAGCCTCCACCGGACGGGGGTCTACGAGCAGTACTTC.